A single sample is the source of the 8 T cell receptor beta chains below, sequenced in a study of T-cell reconstitution after alpha-beta-depleted transplantation in children. It was with unique molecular identifiers that the TCRbeta library was prepared. TCRdb itself ran the PCR reads through MiXCR, one entry per CDR3 protein. The sample holds almost 600,000 distinct CDR3 sequences, more than 20% seen once. Sequencing used PBMCs, obtained before TCRalphabeta/CD19-depleted stem cell transplant. The origin of the receptors is a boy younger than two with Wiskott-Aldrich syndrome, due to receive a stem cell transplant.

The chain couples TRBV24-1 to TRBJ2-1; D is ambiguous. V was cut by 0 bases and J by 5 bases, with 7 bases left in between. The CDR3 loop spans 14 amino acids. Germline assignment: CDR1 KGHDR and CDR2 SFDVKD. The DNA for the CDR3 is TGTGCCACCAGTGATTTGAACGTTAACAATGAGCAGTTCTTC. Its protein is CATSDLNVNNEQFF.

The chain combines TRBV27 with TRBJ1-5, with D hard to call. CDR1 and CDR2 from the germline V gene are MNHEY and SMNVEV (reference sequence). The CDR3 spans 13 residues. V shed 8 bases and J shed 0 bases, with 8 bases lying between them. CDR3 bases: TGTGCCAGCGGTGTGGATAGCAATCAGCCCCAGCATTTT. Translated: CASGVDSNQPQHF.

This clonotype was counted only a few times. The V and J genes are TRBV20-1 and TRBJ1-5; D gene ambiguous. The CDR3 extends over 14 amino acids. The V end was cut by 4 bases, the J end by 4 bases, with 14 bases between. From germline, CDR1 is DFQATT and CDR2 SNEGSKA (reference sequence). DNA for the CDR3: TGCAGTGCTAACCCATCGGTAGCAAATCAGCCCCAGCATTTT. Protein product: CSANPSVANQPQHF.

The chain couples TRBV5-1 to TRBJ2-7; TRBD2 aligns across 9 bases. V trimming: 0 bases; J trimming: 3 bases; junction bases outside the gene matches: 4. Germline lookup yields CDR1 SGHRS and CDR2 YFSETQ. The CDR3 extends over 15 amino acids. CDR3 protein: CASSLAAGGLYEQYF. The CDR3 DNA reads as TGCGCCAGCAGCTTGGCTGCGGGAGGGCTCTACGAGCAGTACTTC.

The chain employs TRBV5-1 and TRBJ2-5, with D perhaps matching TRBD1 (5 bases). Trimming took off 4 bases at V and 1 base at J, with 11 bases between the two ends. CDR1 and CDR2 from the germline V gene are SGHRS and YFSETQ. The CDR3 has 14 residues. CDR3 protein: CASSATATQETQYF. CDR3 nucleotides: TGCGCCAGCAGCGCGACAGCTACCCAAGAGACCCAGTACTTC.

This clonotype was detected only a few times. This chain uses TRBV7-9 with TRBJ2-7; 7 bases are a match to TRBD1. The CDR3 runs to 14 residues. V was pared by 7 bases and J by 5 bases, with 11 bases of the junction left unmatched. Germline loops: CDR1 SEHNR, CDR2 FQNEAQ (reference sequence). The CDR3 region is CASIPRTGTHEQYF. The CDR3 DNA follows: TGTGCCAGCATCCCCCGGACAGGTACCCACGAGCAGTACTTC.

This clonotype was counted between two and nine times. V is TRBV5-1 and J is TRBJ2-3; D is unclear. The germline CDR1 and CDR2 sequences are SGHRS and YFSETQ. Between the trimmed V and J ends, which lost 4 bases and 7 bases, there was a span of 7 bases. The CDR3 extends over 11 amino acids. This CDR3 is CASSGDYTQYF. The CDR3 nucleotides are TGCGCCAGCAGCGGGGATTATACGCAGTATTTT.

The sample holds a few counts of this clonotype. The CDR3 nucleotides read TGCGCCAGCAGCTTGGGAAGACGGGCAAACATTCAGTACTTC. Translating gives CASSLGRRANIQYF. This chain links TRBV5-1 with TRBJ2-4; no definite D call. Trimming pared 0 bases from V and 6 bases from J, leaving 10 bases between. The CDR3 is 14 amino acids. Germline V gene data show CDR1 as SGHRS and CDR2 as YFSETQ.